One T cell receptor (beta chain) is described in this entry. The data belong to a study of patients and donors after allogeneic stem cell transplantation. Each CDR3 protein gets one entry after TCRdb re-called the RT-PCR reads with MiXCR. The table lists approximately 210,000 distinct CDR3 sequences, 41% of them singletons. J lost 4 bases, V lost 4 bases, and 11 bases had no gene match. Germline CDR1 reads SQVTM; CDR2 reads ANQGSEA. The CDR3 has 15 residues. The rearrangement links TRBV29-1 to TRBJ1-1; 8 bases are a match to TRBD1. This clonotype originated in a human donor who was either an allogeneic HSCT recipient or a stem cell or donor lymphocyte infusion donor (not recorded which). It is not recorded whose cells these are; they may come from a transplant donor. The sample taken for sequencing was blood, either unsorted or a sorted T cell fraction (not recorded which). CDR3 coding DNA: TGCAGCGTTGCCTACGGGACAGGACCTTTCACTGAAGCTTTCTTT. It yields the protein CSVAYGTGPFTEAFF.